This T cell receptor (beta chain) was observed in a study of CD8 T cells in ankylosing spondylitis. TCRdb re-called the 5' RACE reads with MiXCR, one entry per CDR3 protein. The profile shows 50,000 or so distinct CDR3 sequences, roughly 7.3% of them singletons. The CDR3 length is 12 residues. From germline, CDR1 is SGHRS and CDR2 YFSETQ. Trimming shortened V by 4 bases and J by 5 bases, and 8 bases separated the two germline ends. This clonotype was recorded many times. This clonotype was obtained from a female donor with ankylosing spondylitis or in good health (not recorded which). The specimen was blood, either unsorted or a sorted T cell fraction (not recorded which). V gene TRBV5-1 combines with J gene TRBJ2-3; a weak D match, TRBD1 (6 bases). The CDR3 DNA follows: TGCGCCAGCAGCGTGACAGGAGATACGCAGTATTTT. Protein: CASSVTGDTQYF.